This entry lists 27 T cell receptor beta chains sequenced from one sample in a study of neurological immune-mediated disorders. TCRdb re-called the 5' RACE reads through MiXCR, storing one row per CDR3 protein. Here the sample spans about 62,000 distinct CDR3 sequences, 3.5% to 4.5% being singletons. Sequenced sample: PBMCs. These receptors originate from a woman in her forties or fifties with multiple sclerosis.

Concerning this clonotype itself: Germline is not matched at one junction end, which may reflect a read error. CDR3 coding DNA: TGTGCCAGCAGCTTAGGGATGGACCGGGATTATAGCAATCAGCCCCAGAATTTT. Amino acids: CASSLGMDRDYSNQPQNF. The V and J genes are TRBV11-3 and TRBJ1-5; unclear D gene. CDR3 length: 18 amino acids. The germline V gene has CDR1 SGHNT and CDR2 YENEEA.

Ten or more counts support this clonotype. The gene calls are TRBV12-3 or TRBV12-4 and TRBJ1-1; possibly TRBD1 for D (5 bases). CDR3 length: 16 amino acids. V was clipped by 3 bases and J by 0 bases, with 14 bases between them. The CDR3 spells CASSFGDGVMNTEAFF. CDR3 DNA: TGTGCCAGCAGTTTCGGGGACGGAGTAATGAACACTGAAGCTTTCTTT.

The table lists this clonotype with many counts. The V gene is TRBV6-1, the J gene TRBJ1-5, with D possibly TRBD1 on 6 matching bases. Germline values: CDR1 MNHNS, CDR2 SASEGT. Trimming left V 6 bases short and J 1 base short, with 13 bases between. This CDR3 is built from 15 residues. CDR3 in DNA: TGTGCCAGCAGCGAACAGGGATCCAGCAATCAGCCCCAGCATTTT. Translation: CASSEQGSSNQPQHF.

This clonotype was found many times. CDR3 region: CSATNRERYPGYTF. CDR3 DNA: TGCAGTGCTACCAACAGGGAACGATATCCGGGCTACACCTTC. The chain has TRBV20-1 and TRBJ1-2, with D possibly TRBD1 on 6 matching bases. CDR1 and CDR2 (germline): DFQATT, SNEGSKA (reference sequence). Trimming removed 4 bases from V and 8 bases from J, with 20 bases in between. There are 14 residues in the CDR3.

This clonotype has just a few counts. The chain is built from TRBV6-2 or TRBV6-3 and TRBJ1-2; weak D call: TRBD1 (6 bases). Per germline, CDR1 MNHEY and CDR2 SVGEGT. The CDR3 totals 13 residues. V was trimmed by 6 bases and J by 4 bases, leaving 12 bases between them. The CDR3 loop reads CASSSQGIYGYTF. In DNA, the CDR3 is TGTGCCAGCAGCTCCCAGGGGATCTATGGCTACACCTTC.

This clonotype was seen more than once but under ten times. A clone one base away is much larger, so this may be a read error. The chain joins TRBV3-1 to TRBJ2-2; D is unresolved. Germline loops: CDR1 LGHDT, CDR2 YNNKEL (reference sequence). The CDR3 length is 14 residues. V gave up 8 bases and J gave up 7 bases, with 17 bases separating them. The CDR3 sequence is CASAPRKGNGELFF. The CDR3 DNA is TGTGCCAGCGCCCCCCGGAAGGGTAACGGGGAGCTGTTTTTT.

This clonotype was detected ten times or more. This chain links TRBV6-6 with TRBJ2-6; D might be TRBD2 (6 bases). V was clipped by 2 bases and J by 4 bases, with 21 bases between them. The CDR3 is 19 amino acids. Germline loops: CDR1 MNHNY, CDR2 SVGAGI (reference sequence). CDR3 DNA: TGTGCCAGCAGTTACCCTCTTCCGGGACGGACTATCGGGGCCAACGTCCTGACTTTC. This encodes CASSYPLPGRTIGANVLTF.

The genes are TRBV20-1 and TRBJ1-2, with no clear D. Per the germline V gene, CDR1 is DFQATT and CDR2 is SNEGSKA (reference sequence). The CDR3 contains 12 residues. Trimming removed 5 bases at V and 4 bases at J, with 11 bases between. The CDR3 spells CSAAPEAYGYTF. CDR3 nucleotides: TGCAGTGCTGCACCCGAGGCCTATGGCTACACCTTC.

This clonotype occurred many times. This chain joins TRBV6-2 or TRBV6-3 and TRBJ1-3; D is unclear. V shed 5 bases and J shed 0 bases, with 8 bases lying between them. Germline V gene sequence: CDR1 MNHEY, CDR2 SVGEGT. The CDR3 has 14 amino acids. In DNA form, the CDR3 reads TGTGCCAGCAGTCCCTTAACCTCTGGAAACACCATATATTTT. Amino acids: CASSPLTSGNTIYF.

The sample holds many counts of this clonotype. The chain combines TRBV20-1 with TRBJ2-1; perhaps TRBD2 as D (5 bases). Germline assignment: CDR1 DFQATT and CDR2 SNEGSKA (reference sequence). This CDR3 is 16 amino acids long. Trimming took off 0 bases at V and 1 base at J, with 13 bases between the two ends. CDR3 bases: TGCAGTGCTAGAGATAGAGGGAGTTGGTCCTACAATGAGCAGTTCTTC. Its protein product is CSARDRGSWSYNEQFF.

This clonotype was picked up many times. J is TRBJ1-1 and V is TRBV12-3 or TRBV12-4, with D perhaps matching TRBD1 (5 bases). V was trimmed by 5 bases and J by 2 bases, leaving 12 bases between them. CDR3 length: 14 residues. CDR3 DNA: TGTGCCAGCAGTCCCCAGGGAACAAACACTGAAGCTTTCTTT. Translated: CASSPQGTNTEAFF.

This clonotype was picked up many times. The chain carries TRBV5-1 and TRBJ2-3, with 8 bases lining up with TRBD2. The J segment lost 4 bases and the V segment lost 4 bases, leaving 5 bases of the junction unmatched. The germline V gene encodes CDR1 SGHRS and CDR2 YFSETQ. The CDR3 runs to 14 residues. Here the CDR3 reads CASSPTSAADTQYF. The CDR3 DNA follows: TGCGCCAGCAGCCCGACTAGCGCGGCAGATACGCAGTATTTT.

There are many counts of this clonotype. The V call is TRBV5-1, the J call TRBJ1-1; 9 nucleotides agree with TRBD1. Germline CDR1 and CDR2: SGHRS and YFSETQ. This CDR3 comprises 15 residues. The V and J ends lost 2 bases and 4 bases, in that order; junction bases with no gene match: 6. The CDR3 sequence: CASSFLTGGGTEAFF. The CDR3 DNA follows: TGCGCCAGCAGCTTTCTAACAGGGGGCGGCACTGAAGCTTTCTTT. Using reference TRBV5-1 and TRBJ1-1 for the parts outside the CDR3, the full variable domain is KAGVTQTPRYLIKTRGQQVTLSCSPISGHRSVSWYQQTPGQGLQFLFEYFSETQRNKGNFPGRFSGRQFSNSRSEMNVSTLELGDSALYLCASSFLTGGGTEAFFGQGTRLTVV.

This clonotype was detected ten times or more. This sequence joins TRBV5-1 and TRBJ1-2; TRBD1 aligns across 9 bases. Germline V gene sequence: CDR1 SGHRS, CDR2 YFSETQ. V shed 3 bases and J 6 bases; nucleotides not matched to a gene: 6. CDR3 length: 14 amino acids. The CDR3 region has the DNA TGCGCCAGCAGCTACGAAGGGGACAGGGATGGCTACACCTTC. Residues: CASSYEGDRDGYTF.

This clonotype was seen at least ten times. The chain couples TRBV5-1 to TRBJ1-5; D is possibly TRBD1 (6 bases). V lost 1 base and J lost 7, with 15 bases in between. This CDR3 contains 15 residues. Germline V lookup: CDR1 SGHRS, CDR2 YFSETQ. The CDR3 is CASSLWSGGEQPQHF. CDR3 sequence (DNA): TGCGCCAGCAGCTTGTGGTCGGGGGGCGAGCAGCCCCAGCATTTT.

This clonotype was observed at least ten times. The chain carries TRBV7-6 and TRBJ1-1; TRBD1 is a possible D gene (6 bases). This CDR3 comprises 14 residues. V lost 5 bases to trimming and J lost 4 bases, with 14 bases between them. Germline V gives CDR1 SGHVS, CDR2 FNYEAQ. The DNA of the CDR3 is TGTGCCAGCAGCCTCACAGGGATTGTCACTGAAGCTTTCTTT. Its translation: CASSLTGIVTEAFF.

This clonotype came up many times. V and J are TRBV3-1 and TRBJ2-7; 9 bases are shared with TRBD2. The V and J ends lost 7 bases and 6 bases, in that order; junction bases with no gene match: 4. The germline V gene has CDR1 LGHDT and CDR2 YNNKEL (reference sequence). CDR3 length equals 12 residues. The CDR3 is CASTSGAAEQYF. The CDR3, as DNA: TGTGCCAGCACTAGCGGGGCGGCCGAGCAGTACTTC.

The chain uses TRBV7-2 and TRBJ2-7; 10 nucleotides match TRBD2. The V gene's germline CDR1 is SGHTA and CDR2 FQGNSA. Trimming removed 2 bases from V and 4 bases from J; junction bases left unmatched: 11. The CDR3 has 17 amino acids. The CDR3 sequence is CASSLFLAGGLGYEQYF. The CDR3 DNA reads as TGTGCCAGCAGCTTATTCTTAGCGGGAGGACTAGGGTACGAGCAGTACTTC.

This clonotype was found many times. The rearrangement links TRBV3-1 to TRBJ2-2; unclear D gene. Deletions cut 3 bases from V and 1 base from J, with 12 bases between. The germline V gene has CDR1 LGHDT and CDR2 YNNKEL (reference sequence). This CDR3 is 16 amino acids long. The chain's CDR3 is CASSQGLWGNTGELFF. The CDR3 DNA reads as TGTGCCAGCAGCCAGGGGTTGTGGGGGAACACCGGGGAGCTGTTTTTT.

This clonotype was counted ten times or more. The chain links TRBV6-5 to TRBJ1-2; D is unresolved. The CDR3 loop spans 13 amino acids. Germline values: CDR1 MNHEY, CDR2 SVGAGI. V was trimmed by 2 bases and J by 4 bases, leaving 8 bases between them. The CDR3 bases are TGTGCCAGCAGTTACAGACCAAGCTATGGCTACACCTTC. Translation: CASSYRPSYGYTF.

Many counts were recorded for this clonotype. The chain has TRBV27 and TRBJ2-3; tentatively, D is TRBD1 or TRBD2 (5 bases each). V lost 2 bases and J 2 bases, leaving 14 bases between the germline ends. This CDR3 is 16 amino acids long. Germline CDR1 is MNHEY and CDR2 is SMNVEV (reference sequence). The CDR3 coding sequence is TGTGCCAGCAGTTTAGGGCCAGGGACCGCCACAGATACGCAGTATTTT. Translation: CASSLGPGTATDTQYF.

At least ten counts were recorded for this clonotype. The rearrangement links TRBV7-2 to TRBJ2-7, with TRBD1 matching 9 bases. In germline, CDR1 is SGHTA, CDR2 FQGNSA. V lost 8 bases, J lost 5 bases, and 10 bases stayed unmatched. The CDR3 is made up of 14 amino acids. The CDR3 DNA is TGTGCCAGCTGCCCCGGGACAGGGTACGACGAGCAGTACTTC. This gives the protein CASCPGTGYDEQYF.

This clonotype was detected ten times or more. J is TRBJ2-2 and V is TRBV6-2 or TRBV6-3; 9 bases are a match to TRBD2. The germline gives CDR1 MNHEY, CDR2 SVGEGT. V lost 4 bases to trimming and J lost 6 bases; unmatched junction nucleotides: 12. This CDR3 comprises 17 residues. The CDR3 spells CASSFYPSGRRSGELFF. The CDR3, as DNA: TGTGCCAGCAGTTTCTACCCCAGCGGGAGGAGGTCCGGGGAGCTGTTTTTT.

This clonotype turned up a few times. The chain has TRBV5-6 and TRBJ1-2, with D hard to call. CDR1 and CDR2 (germline): SGHDT, YYEEEE. The V gene lost 7 bases and the J gene lost 8 bases, with 18 bases spanning the gap. This CDR3 spans 13 amino acids. The CDR3: CASHDVDGRGYTF. CDR3 sequence (DNA): TGTGCCAGCCACGATGTCGACGGGCGAGGCTACACCTTC.

There are many counts of this clonotype. The gene calls are TRBV20-1 and TRBJ2-6, with D maybe TRBD1 (5 bases). The CDR3 runs to 13 residues. With 5 bases removed from V and 3 bases from J, the gap between germline ends came to 8 bases. Germline V gene sequence: CDR1 DFQATT, CDR2 SNEGSKA (reference sequence). As DNA, the CDR3 is TGCAGTGCTGGCAGGGATGGGGCCAACGTCCTGACTTTC. It codes for CSAGRDGANVLTF.

This clonotype came up a few times. An end of the junction does not agree with germline; a read error may underlie this. This chain uses TRBV7-2 with TRBJ1-5, with D unresolved. Germline CDR1 SGHTA, CDR2 FQGNSA. The CDR3 loop spans 14 amino acids. CDR3 sequence (DNA): TGTGCCAGCAGCTCGGGAGGCCTAAATCAGCCCCAGAATTTT. It is translated as CASSSGGLNQPQNF.

This rearrangement joins TRBV10-3 to TRBJ1-2; 9 bases align to TRBD1. This CDR3 contains 14 residues. The germline gives CDR1 ENHRY, CDR2 SYGVKD. V shed 5 bases, J shed 5 bases, and the junction held 6 bases outside the gene matches. The CDR3, as DNA: TGTGCCATCAGTACGATACAGGGGGCATATGGCTACACCTTC. It codes for CAISTIQGAYGYTF.